This TCR beta chain appears in the sequencing data of a study of blood T cell repertoires in COVID-19. Original handling: From reference gene primer amplification, estimates of nucleated cell counts were derived. Generated by immunoSEQ multiplex PCR, the TCRdb table keeps only in-frame clones and is missing some. For V, J and clone size, that table is used; D and trimming come from the DNA. The table includes more than 150,000 clones, around 79% detected once. The CDR3 contains 14 residues. Germline V gene sequence: CDR1 SNHLY, CDR2 FYNNEI. V was cut by 6 bases and J by 0 bases, with 11 bases left in between.

The chain carries TRBV2 and TRBJ1-1; D ambiguous. The specimen sequenced was peripheral blood. This clonotype was sampled from a woman in her 70s with acute or convalescent COVID-19. DNA of the CDR3: TGTGCCAGCAGCGGTACGCGGGTGAACACTGAAGCTTTCTTT. Its translation: CASSGTRVNTEAFF.